Below are 6 T cell receptor beta chains sequenced from a single sample in a study of T cell clones after liver transplantation. Measured with immunoSEQ multiplex PCR; TCRdb has only the in-frame clones, and not every one. The table lists under 150,000 clones, 90% of them singletons, with 0.75% to 0.85% in the top ten. The input for sequencing was CD4+ T cells from blood, taken 12 months after liver transplant. Receptor source: a human patient who received a liver transplant. Some T cells may be transferred from the graft donor.

This clone was seen a single time. The CDR3 DNA reads as TGTGCTAGTGGTTTGGGGCGATCCTACGAGCAGTACTTC. Its protein product is CASGLGRSYEQYF. This rearrangement joins TRBV12-5 to TRBJ2-7, with unresolved D. The CDR3 contains 13 residues. V lost 1 base, J lost 1 base, and 5 bases lay in between. Germline lookup yields CDR1 LGHNT and CDR2 FRNRAP.

V usage is TRBV5-1 and J usage is TRBJ2-1, with 12 positions matching TRBD2. CDR3 size: 14 residues. Germline CDR1 and CDR2: SGHRS and YFSETQ. V shed 7 bases and J 5 bases; nucleotides not matched to a gene: 4. CDR3 DNA sequence: TGCGCCAGCTATCGACTAGCGGGGGACAATGAGCAGTTCTTC. Its translation: CASYRLAGDNEQFF.

The V and J genes are TRBV6-1 and TRBJ2-3; 8 bases fit TRBD1. This CDR3 has 18 amino acids. Germline-derived CDR1 and CDR2 are MNHNS and SASEGT. V lost 4 bases, J lost 1 base, and 13 bases stayed unmatched. CDR3 in amino acids: CASSGETGATWGTDTQYF. CDR3 DNA: TGTGCCAGCAGTGGGGAGACAGGGGCAACATGGGGCACAGATACGCAGTATTTT.

The chain links TRBV18 to TRBJ2-3, with D perhaps matching TRBD2 (6 bases). The V end lost 2 bases, the J end lost 0 bases, and 9 bases lay between the germline ends. Germline values: CDR1 KGHSH, CDR2 LQKENI. This CDR3 contains 15 residues. CDR3 nucleotide sequence: TGTGCCAGCTCACCAGCTAGCGCTAGCACAGATACGCAGTATTTT. Its protein product is CASSPASASTDTQYF.

The chain employs TRBV28 and TRBJ2-3, with D possibly being TRBD2 (6 bases). The length of the CDR3 is 15 residues. The V and J ends lost 7 bases and 1 base respectively, with 15 bases between them. Germline V gene lookup returns CDR1 MDHEN and CDR2 SYDVKM. The CDR3 region has the DNA TGTGCCAGCAATTTTGCGGGGACTGGCACAGATACGCAGTATTTT. As protein: CASNFAGTGTDTQYF.

This chain joins TRBV7-9 and TRBJ2-2; tentative D call: TRBD2 (5 bases). Germline values: CDR1 SEHNR, CDR2 FQNEAQ (reference sequence). Trimming took off 1 base at V and 4 bases at J, with 7 bases between the two ends. The CDR3 consists of 14 residues. The DNA of the CDR3 is TGTGCCAGCAGCTTAGGGGGAGTCACCGGGGAGCTGTTTTTT. Translating it yields CASSLGGVTGELFF.